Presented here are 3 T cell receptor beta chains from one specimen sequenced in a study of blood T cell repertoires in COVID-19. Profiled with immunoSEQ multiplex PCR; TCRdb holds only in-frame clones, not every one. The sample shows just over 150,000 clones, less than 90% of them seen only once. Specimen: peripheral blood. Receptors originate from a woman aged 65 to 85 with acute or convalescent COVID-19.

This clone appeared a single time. The CDR3 DNA reads as TGCGCCAGCAGCTTAGGGGGCGGGCGTAGCACTGAAGCTTTCTTT. Protein product: CASSLGGGRSTEAFF. The chain uses TRBV5-1 and TRBJ1-1, with 7 bases identical to TRBD1. The germline CDR1 and CDR2 sequences are SGHRS and YFSETQ. This CDR3 spans 15 amino acids. The V and J ends lost 2 bases and 4 bases, in that order; junction bases with no gene match: 8.

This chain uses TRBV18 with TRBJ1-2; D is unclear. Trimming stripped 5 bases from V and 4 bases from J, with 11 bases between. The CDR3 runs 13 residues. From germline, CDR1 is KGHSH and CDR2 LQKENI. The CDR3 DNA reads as TGTGCCAGCTCAGGTATAGTCCTCTATGGCTACACCTTC. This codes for CASSGIVLYGYTF.

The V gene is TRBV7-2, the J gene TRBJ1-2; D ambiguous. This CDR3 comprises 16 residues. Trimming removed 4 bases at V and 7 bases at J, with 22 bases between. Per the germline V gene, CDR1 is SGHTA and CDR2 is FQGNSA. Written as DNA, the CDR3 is TGTGCCAGCAGCTCTGACGGGAGGGCGGGCCCAGGTGGCTACACCTTC. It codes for CASSSDGRAGPGGYTF. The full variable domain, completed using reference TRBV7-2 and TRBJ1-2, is GAGVSQSPSNKVTEKGKDVELRCDPISGHTALYWYRQSLGQGLEFLIYFQGNSAPDKSGLPSDRFSAERTGGSVSTLTIQRTQQEDSAVYLCASSSDGRAGPGGYTFGSGTRLTVV.